The 22 T cell receptor beta chains reported below all come from one sample, sequenced in a study of cytomegalovirus exposure and HLA in healthy donors. The study ran its PCR with 60 Vbeta and 13 Jbeta primers. TCRdb's table, derived via immunoSEQ multiplex PCR, lists solely in-frame clones and lacks some. The sample is made up of about 51,000 clones, and the top ten hold 2% to 2.5% of it. The sequenced sample consisted of PBMCs. The receptor set was obtained from a female donor in good health and CMV-seronegative.

The V gene is TRBV28, the J gene TRBJ1-6; 10 nucleotides align to TRBD1. There are 16 residues in the CDR3. The V segment lost 2 bases and the J segment 7 bases; nucleotides outside the gene matches: 5. CDR1 is MDHEN and CDR2 is SYDVKM in the germline V gene. CDR3 in amino acids: CASSLGDRGLNSPLHF. CDR3 bases: TGTGCCAGCAGTTTAGGGGACAGGGGTCTGAATTCACCCCTCCACTTT.

The chain couples TRBV5-1 to TRBJ1-1, with 8 nucleotides matching TRBD1. CDR1 and CDR2 from the germline V gene are SGHRS and YFSETQ. V shed 0 bases and J 7 bases; nucleotides not matched to a gene: 5. The CDR3 is 14 amino acids. The CDR3 DNA is TGCGCCAGCAGCTTGGGACAGGGGTGGGATGAAGCTTTCTTT. As protein: CASSLGQGWDEAFF. Complete variable domain (other parts from reference TRBV5-1 and TRBJ1-1): KAGVTQTPRYLIKTRGQQVTLSCSPISGHRSVSWYQQTPGQGLQFLFEYFSETQRNKGNFPGRFSGRQFSNSRSEMNVSTLELGDSALYLCASSLGQGWDEAFFGQGTRLTVV.

The rearrangement links TRBV6-5 to TRBJ1-4, with D tentatively TRBD1 (5 bases). V shed 6 bases and J shed 4 bases, with 15 bases lying between them. This CDR3 is built from 15 residues. Germline V gives CDR1 MNHEY, CDR2 SVGAGI. The CDR3 coding sequence is TGTGCCAGCAGGCGGACACCCTTGAATAATGAAAAACTGTTTTTT. Translation gives CASRRTPLNNEKLFF.

The chain employs TRBV6-1 and TRBJ1-3; D remains unclear. CDR1 MNHNS and CDR2 SASEGT come from the germline V gene. Trimming removed 6 bases from V and 0 bases from J, with 9 bases in between. The CDR3 totals 14 residues. This chain's CDR3 is CASSVSNSGNTIYF. The DNA of the CDR3 is TGTGCCAGCAGCGTTAGTAACTCTGGAAACACCATATATTTT.

This rearrangement joins TRBV6-5 to TRBJ2-5; 7 bases agree with TRBD2. This CDR3 has 15 residues. Germline CDR1 is MNHEY and CDR2 is SVGAGI. J was trimmed by 5 bases and V by 2 bases; bases with no gene match: 8. This chain's CDR3 is CASSYHLAGGETQYF. As DNA, the CDR3 is TGTGCCAGCAGTTACCATCTAGCCGGGGGGGAGACCCAGTACTTC.

This chain uses TRBV5-1 with TRBJ2-7, with 7 nucleotides matching TRBD1. The V gene's germline CDR1 is SGHRS and CDR2 YFSETQ. J was trimmed by 2 bases and V by 2 bases; bases with no gene match: 19. The CDR3 length is 19 residues. CDR3 protein: CASSFFQYRVGQDPYEQYF. The CDR3 region has the DNA TGCGCCAGCAGCTTTTTTCAATATAGGGTCGGACAGGACCCCTACGAGCAGTACTTC.

V and J are TRBV30 and TRBJ1-2; TRBD1 aligns across 11 bases. The CDR3 covers 11 residues. Germline values: CDR1 GTSNPN, CDR2 SVGIG (reference sequence). CDR3 DNA sequence: TGTGCTTTACGGACAGGGGGCGGCTACACCTTC. It translates to CALRTGGGYTF.

The chain recombines TRBV6-5 with TRBJ2-7; D unclear. Trimming removed 5 bases at V and 2 bases at J, with 13 bases between. CDR1 and CDR2 from the germline V gene are MNHEY and SVGAGI. This CDR3 comprises 14 residues. In DNA, the CDR3 is TGTGCCAGCAGTCCAAGACTTTCGACCTACGAGCAGTACTTC. Residues: CASSPRLSTYEQYF.

This chain connects TRBV7-2 to TRBJ2-7; a weak D match, TRBD1 (6 bases). Trimming removed 0 bases from V and 3 bases from J, with 9 bases in between. Germline CDR1 and CDR2: SGHTA and FQGNSA. The CDR3 consists of 14 residues. The CDR3 spells CASSLAARGYEQYF. CDR3 DNA: TGTGCCAGCAGCTTAGCGGCCAGGGGCTACGAGCAGTACTTC. Using reference TRBV7-2 and TRBJ2-7 for the parts outside the CDR3, the full variable domain is GAGVSQSPSNKVTEKGKDVELRCDPISGHTALYWYRQSLGQGLEFLIYFQGNSAPDKSGLPSDRFSAERTGGSVSTLTIQRTQQEDSAVYLCASSLAARGYEQYFGPGTRLTVT.

CDR3 sequence reads: CASSPGTGETDTQYF. In DNA, the CDR3 is TGTGCCAGCAGCCCCGGGACAGGAGAAACAGATACGCAGTATTTT. This chain uses TRBV27 with TRBJ2-3; TRBD1 aligns across 8 bases. Trimming at V came to 6 bases and at J to 3 bases, leaving 8 bases not matched to a gene. The CDR3 covers 15 residues. Germline V gene lookup returns CDR1 MNHEY and CDR2 SMNVEV (reference sequence).

This chain uses TRBV6-6 with TRBJ1-2; 7 bases match TRBD1. Germline V gives CDR1 MNHNY, CDR2 SVGAGI (reference sequence). The CDR3 runs to 13 residues. V shed 5 bases and J 8 bases; nucleotides not matched to a gene: 8. The CDR3 DNA reads TGTGCCAGCAGTGACGGACAGGAGCAAGGCTACACCTTC. Translating gives CASSDGQEQGYTF.

V gene TRBV11-1 combines with J gene TRBJ2-7, with 7 bases aligning to TRBD1. Trimming at V came to 5 bases and at J to 12 bases, leaving 13 bases not matched to a gene. Germline CDR1 is SGHAT and CDR2 is FQDESV (reference sequence). The CDR3 consists of 13 residues. The CDR3 region is CASSPRDRYDRYF. CDR3 in DNA: TGTGCCAGCAGCCCACGGGACAGATACGATCGGTACTTC. The variable domain in full, with the rest retrieved from reference TRBV11-1 and TRBJ2-7, is EAEVAQSPRYKITEKSQAVAFWCDPISGHATLYWYRQILGQGPELLVQFQDESVVDDSQLPKDRFSAERLKGVDSTLKIQPAELGDSAMYLCASSPRDRYDRYFGPGTRLTVT.

The V call is TRBV27, the J call TRBJ2-7; 7 bases match TRBD1. J gave up 3 bases and V 2 bases, and 4 bases lay outside the gene matches. CDR1 is MNHEY, CDR2 SMNVEV, per germline (reference sequence). This CDR3 has 14 amino acids. The CDR3 DNA reads as TGTGCCAGCAGTTTAAGGGGGCCCTTCTACGAGCAGTACTTC. Its translation: CASSLRGPFYEQYF.

J is TRBJ1-1 and V is TRBV6-4; D uncertain. Trimming took 5 bases from V and 4 from J, leaving 14 bases between them. This CDR3 comprises 14 residues. Per the germline V gene, CDR1 is MRHNA and CDR2 is SNTAGT. The CDR3 reads CASSPDEERTEAFF. In DNA, the CDR3 is TGTGCCAGCAGTCCTGACGAGGAACGCACTGAAGCTTTCTTT.

V usage is TRBV2 and J usage is TRBJ1-1; 7 nucleotides line up with TRBD1. Germline CDR1 and CDR2: SNHLY and FYNNEI. V lost 3 bases, J lost 1 base, and 2 bases stayed unmatched. This CDR3 has 14 amino acids. The CDR3 region has the DNA TGTGCCAGCAGTGAGGACAGGACGAACACTGAAGCTTTCTTT. It encodes CASSEDRTNTEAFF.

This sequence joins TRBV4-3 and TRBJ2-7, with TRBD2 as a possible D gene (7 bases). Trimming left V 0 bases short and J 3 bases short, with 15 bases between. Germline V gene lookup returns CDR1 LGHNA and CDR2 YSLEER. The CDR3 loop spans 16 amino acids. For the CDR3, the DNA is TGCGCCAGCAGCCAAGATGCCGGGGGGCAGGTCTACGAGCAGTACTTC. Translating gives CASSQDAGGQVYEQYF.

This chain joins TRBV5-8 and TRBJ2-7; 9 bases match TRBD1. CDR1 is SGHTS, CDR2 YDEGEE, per germline. The CDR3 extends over 14 amino acids. Trimming took 4 bases from V and 2 from J; bases not matched to a gene: 4. CDR3 residues: CASSPGQGAYEQYF. In DNA, the CDR3 is TGTGCCAGCAGCCCGGGACAGGGAGCCTACGAGCAGTACTTC.

This sequence joins TRBV4-1 and TRBJ2-1; D is unresolved. The CDR3 totals 14 residues. Trimming removed 4 bases from V and 4 bases from J, with 11 bases in between. Germline values: CDR1 MGHRA, CDR2 YSYEKL. Written as DNA, the CDR3 is TGCGCCAGCAGCCCGATAGACGGGTACAATGAGCAGTTCTTC. This gives the protein CASSPIDGYNEQFF.

The chain is built from TRBV30 and TRBJ1-6; D possibly corresponds to TRBD1 (5 bases). CDR3 length: 15 residues. Germline-derived CDR1 and CDR2 are GTSNPN and SVGIG (reference sequence). V was cut by 1 base and J by 2 bases, with 9 bases left in between. DNA for the CDR3: TGTGCCTGGAGTGGGTCAGGGACCTATAATTCACCCCTCCACTTT. Translating gives CAWSGSGTYNSPLHF.

The chain combines TRBV2 with TRBJ2-5, with a tentative D call TRBD2 (7 bases). This CDR3 region has 12 residues. Trimming stripped 8 bases from V and 4 bases from J, with 11 bases between. CDR1 and CDR2 from the germline V gene are SNHLY and FYNNEI. Written as DNA, the CDR3 is TGTGCCAGCCAGGGGACTATAGAGACCCAGTACTTC. Amino acids: CASQGTIETQYF.

This chain links TRBV5-1 with TRBJ1-1; D may be TRBD1 (5 bases). The CDR3 sequence is 15 residues long. The V gene lost 4 bases and the J gene lost 5 bases, with 18 bases spanning the gap. Germline CDR1 and CDR2: SGHRS and YFSETQ. The CDR3 loop is CASSLGWGEGTEAFF. The CDR3 bases are TGCGCCAGCAGCCTCGGTTGGGGGGAAGGAACTGAAGCTTTCTTT. The full variable domain, with the rest looked up from reference TRBV5-1 and TRBJ1-1, is KAGVTQTPRYLIKTRGQQVTLSCSPISGHRSVSWYQQTPGQGLQFLFEYFSETQRNKGNFPGRFSGRQFSNSRSEMNVSTLELGDSALYLCASSLGWGEGTEAFFGQGTRLTVV.

The rearrangement links TRBV6-5 to TRBJ1-5, with 9 positions matching TRBD1. CDR3 length: 13 residues. J was trimmed by 5 bases and V by 8 bases; bases with no gene match: 4. From germline, CDR1 is MNHEY and CDR2 SVGAGI. The CDR3 nucleotides are TGTGCCAGCGGGGGACAGGGCTATCAGCCCCAGCATTTT. Protein: CASGGQGYQPQHF.